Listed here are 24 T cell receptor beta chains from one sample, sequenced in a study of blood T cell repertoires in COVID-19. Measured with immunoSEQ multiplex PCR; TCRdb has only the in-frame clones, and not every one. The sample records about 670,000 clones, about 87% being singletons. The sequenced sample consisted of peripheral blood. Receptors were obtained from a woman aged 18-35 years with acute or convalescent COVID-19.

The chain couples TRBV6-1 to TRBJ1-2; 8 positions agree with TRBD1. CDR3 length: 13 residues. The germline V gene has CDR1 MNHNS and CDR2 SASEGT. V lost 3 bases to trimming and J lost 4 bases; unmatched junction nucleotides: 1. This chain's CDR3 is CASSDRGPYGYTF. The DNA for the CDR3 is TGTGCCAGCAGTGACAGGGGGCCCTATGGCTACACCTTC.

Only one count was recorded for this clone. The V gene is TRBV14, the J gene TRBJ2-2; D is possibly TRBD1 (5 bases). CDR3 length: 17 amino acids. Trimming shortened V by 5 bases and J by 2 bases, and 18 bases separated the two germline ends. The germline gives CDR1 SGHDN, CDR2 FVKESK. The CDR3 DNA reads TGTGCCAGCAGCTTACGGACACGAAGTTTTAACACCGGGGAGCTGTTTTTT. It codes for CASSLRTRSFNTGELFF.

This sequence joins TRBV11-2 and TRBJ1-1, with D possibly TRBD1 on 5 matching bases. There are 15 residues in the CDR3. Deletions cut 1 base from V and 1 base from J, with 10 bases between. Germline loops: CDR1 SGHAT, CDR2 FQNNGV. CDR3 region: CASSLADRWNTEAFF. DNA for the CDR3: TGTGCCAGCAGCTTAGCCGACAGATGGAACACTGAAGCTTTCTTT. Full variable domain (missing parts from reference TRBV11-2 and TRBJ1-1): EAGVAQSPRYKIIEKRQSVAFWCNPISGHATLYWYQQILGQGPKLLIQFQNNGVVDDSQLPKDRFSAERLKGVDSTLKIQPAKLEDSAVYLCASSLADRWNTEAFFGQGTRLTVV.

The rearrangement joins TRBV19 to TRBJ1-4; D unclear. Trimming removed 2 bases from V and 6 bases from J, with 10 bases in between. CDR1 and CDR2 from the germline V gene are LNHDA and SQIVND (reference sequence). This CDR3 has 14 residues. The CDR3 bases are TGTGCCAGTAGTATATTCCGCGGGCATGAAAAACTGTTTTTT. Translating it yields CASSIFRGHEKLFF.

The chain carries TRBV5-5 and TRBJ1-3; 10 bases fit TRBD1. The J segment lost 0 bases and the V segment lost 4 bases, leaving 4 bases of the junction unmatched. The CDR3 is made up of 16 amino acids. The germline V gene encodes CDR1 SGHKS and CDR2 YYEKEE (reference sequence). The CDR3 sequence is CASSRGQGPSGNTIYF. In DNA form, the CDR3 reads TGTGCCAGCAGCCGGGGACAGGGGCCCTCTGGAAACACCATATATTTT.

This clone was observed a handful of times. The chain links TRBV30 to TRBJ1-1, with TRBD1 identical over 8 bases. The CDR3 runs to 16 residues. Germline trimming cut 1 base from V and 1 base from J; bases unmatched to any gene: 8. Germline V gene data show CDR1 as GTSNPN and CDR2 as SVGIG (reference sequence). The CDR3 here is CAWSDPGQGKNTEAFF. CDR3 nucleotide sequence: TGTGCCTGGAGTGATCCCGGACAGGGCAAGAACACTGAAGCTTTCTTT.

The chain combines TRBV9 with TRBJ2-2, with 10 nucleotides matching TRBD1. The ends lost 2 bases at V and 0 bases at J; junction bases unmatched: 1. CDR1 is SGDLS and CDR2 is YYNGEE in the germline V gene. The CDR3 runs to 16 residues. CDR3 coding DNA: TGTGCCAGCAGCGTGGGACAGGGGCCGAACACCGGGGAGCTGTTTTTT. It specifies CASSVGQGPNTGELFF.

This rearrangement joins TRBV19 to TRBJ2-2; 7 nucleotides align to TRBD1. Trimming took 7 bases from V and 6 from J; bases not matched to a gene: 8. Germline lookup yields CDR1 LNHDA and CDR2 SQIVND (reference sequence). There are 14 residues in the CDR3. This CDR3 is CASTTDRVPGELFF. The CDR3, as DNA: TGTGCCAGTACCACCGACAGGGTCCCCGGGGAGCTGTTTTTT.

CDR3 nucleotide sequence: TGTGCCAGCAGCCCCAACAGGGTTGGTCCCGCCGAGCAGTACTTC. Translated, it gives CASSPNRVGPAEQYF. This chain uses TRBV6-5 with TRBJ2-7, with TRBD1 as a possible D gene (6 bases). This CDR3 comprises 15 residues. Germline-derived CDR1 and CDR2 are MNHEY and SVGAGI. V lost 6 bases and J 6 bases, leaving 21 bases between the germline ends.

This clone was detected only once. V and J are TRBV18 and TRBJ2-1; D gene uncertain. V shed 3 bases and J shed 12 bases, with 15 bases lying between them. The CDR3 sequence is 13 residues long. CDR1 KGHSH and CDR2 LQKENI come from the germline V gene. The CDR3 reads CASSPPSRPGQFF. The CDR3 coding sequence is TGTGCCAGCTCACCCCCCTCGAGGCCCGGGCAGTTCTTC. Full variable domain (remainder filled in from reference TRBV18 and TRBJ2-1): NAGVMQNPRHLVRRRGQEARLRCSPMKGHSHVYWYRQLPEEGLKFMVYLQKENIIDESGMPKERFSAEFPKEGPSILRIQQVVRGDSAAYFCASSPPSRPGQFFGPGTRLTVL.

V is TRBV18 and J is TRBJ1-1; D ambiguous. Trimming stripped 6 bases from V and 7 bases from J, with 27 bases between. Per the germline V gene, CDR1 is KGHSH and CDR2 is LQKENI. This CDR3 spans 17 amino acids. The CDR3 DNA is TGTGCCAGCTCGAACTCGCACGCGGGGAGGTTGGCAAATGAAGCTTTCTTT. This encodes CASSNSHAGRLANEAFF.

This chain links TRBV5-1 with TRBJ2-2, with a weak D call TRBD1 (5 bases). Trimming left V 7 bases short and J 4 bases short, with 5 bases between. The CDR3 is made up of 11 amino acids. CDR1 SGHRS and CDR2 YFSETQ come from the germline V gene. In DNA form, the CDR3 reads TGCGCCAGCGGGGCCACCGGGGAGCTGTTTTTT. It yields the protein CASGATGELFF.

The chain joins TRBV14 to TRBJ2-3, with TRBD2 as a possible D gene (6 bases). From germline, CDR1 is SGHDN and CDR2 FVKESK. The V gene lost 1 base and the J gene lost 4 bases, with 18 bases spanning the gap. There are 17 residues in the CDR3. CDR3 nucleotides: TGTGCCAGCAGCCAAGGGACTACCTATTATGCGGCAGATACGCAGTATTTT. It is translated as CASSQGTTYYAADTQYF.

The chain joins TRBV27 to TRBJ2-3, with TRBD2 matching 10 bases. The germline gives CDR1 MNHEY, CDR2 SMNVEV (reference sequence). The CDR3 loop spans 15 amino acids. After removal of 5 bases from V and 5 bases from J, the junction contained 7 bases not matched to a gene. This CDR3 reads CASSRPAGGQDTQYF. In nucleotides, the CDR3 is TGTGCCAGCAGTCGGCCAGCGGGGGGGCAAGATACGCAGTATTTT.

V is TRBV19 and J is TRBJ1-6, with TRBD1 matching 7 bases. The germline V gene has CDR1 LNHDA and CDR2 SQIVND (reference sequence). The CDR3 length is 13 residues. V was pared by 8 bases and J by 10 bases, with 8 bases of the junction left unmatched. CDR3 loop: CASFDRAGSPLHF. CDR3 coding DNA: TGTGCCAGTTTTGACAGGGCGGGCTCACCCCTCCACTTT.

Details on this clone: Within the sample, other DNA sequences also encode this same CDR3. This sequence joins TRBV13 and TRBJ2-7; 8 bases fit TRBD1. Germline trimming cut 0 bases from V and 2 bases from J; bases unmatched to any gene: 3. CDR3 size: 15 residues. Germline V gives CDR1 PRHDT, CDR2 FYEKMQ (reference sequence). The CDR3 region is CASSLGGQGTYEQYF. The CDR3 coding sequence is TGTGCCAGCAGCTTAGGAGGACAGGGCACCTACGAGCAGTACTTC.

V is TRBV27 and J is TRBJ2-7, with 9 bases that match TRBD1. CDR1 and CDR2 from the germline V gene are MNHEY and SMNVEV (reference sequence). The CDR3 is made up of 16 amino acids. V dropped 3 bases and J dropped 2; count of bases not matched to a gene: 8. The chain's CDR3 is CASSLDGTGTPYEQYF. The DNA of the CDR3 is TGTGCCAGCAGTTTGGACGGGACAGGGACTCCCTACGAGCAGTACTTC.

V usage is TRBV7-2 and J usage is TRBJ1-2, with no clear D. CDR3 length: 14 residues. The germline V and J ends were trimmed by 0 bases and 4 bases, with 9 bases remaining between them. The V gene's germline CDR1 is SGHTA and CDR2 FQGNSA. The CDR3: CASSLAGGGYGYTF. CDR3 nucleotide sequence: TGTGCCAGCAGCTTAGCAGGCGGAGGCTATGGCTACACCTTC.

The CDR3 nucleotides are TGTGCCAGCAGTTTATATACAGGGCGGACACCCCTCCACTTT. Its translation is CASSLYTGRTPLHF. The chain joins TRBV27 to TRBJ1-6; a weak D match, TRBD1 (6 bases). The CDR3 is 14 amino acids. Germline-derived CDR1 and CDR2 are MNHEY and SMNVEV (reference sequence). Deletions cut 1 base from V and 11 bases from J, with 12 bases between.

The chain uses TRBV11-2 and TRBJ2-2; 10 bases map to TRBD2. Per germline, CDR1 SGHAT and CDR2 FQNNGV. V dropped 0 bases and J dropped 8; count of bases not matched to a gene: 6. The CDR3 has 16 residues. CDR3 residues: CASSLEPSGGSGELFF. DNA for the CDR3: TGTGCCAGCAGCTTAGAGCCTAGCGGGGGTTCGGGGGAGCTGTTTTTT.

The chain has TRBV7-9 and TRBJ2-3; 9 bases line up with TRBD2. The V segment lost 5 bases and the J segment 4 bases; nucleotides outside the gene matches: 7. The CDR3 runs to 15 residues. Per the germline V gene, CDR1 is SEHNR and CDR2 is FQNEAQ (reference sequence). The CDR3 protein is CASSPRRGGSDTQYF. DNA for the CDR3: TGTGCCAGCAGCCCACGGCGGGGGGGCTCAGATACGCAGTATTTT.

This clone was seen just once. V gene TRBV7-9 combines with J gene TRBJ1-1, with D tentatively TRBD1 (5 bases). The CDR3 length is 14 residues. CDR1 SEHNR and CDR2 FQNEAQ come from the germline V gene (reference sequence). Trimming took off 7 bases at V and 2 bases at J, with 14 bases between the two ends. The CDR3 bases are TGTGCCAGCATAACCGACAGACGAAACACTGAAGCTTTCTTT. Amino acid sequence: CASITDRRNTEAFF.

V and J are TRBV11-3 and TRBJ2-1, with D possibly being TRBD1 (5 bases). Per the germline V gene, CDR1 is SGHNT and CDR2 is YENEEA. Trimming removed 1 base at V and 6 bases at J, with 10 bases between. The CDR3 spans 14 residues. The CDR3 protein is CASSLADQGNEQFF. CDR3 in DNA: TGTGCCAGCAGCTTAGCGGATCAGGGCAATGAGCAGTTCTTC.

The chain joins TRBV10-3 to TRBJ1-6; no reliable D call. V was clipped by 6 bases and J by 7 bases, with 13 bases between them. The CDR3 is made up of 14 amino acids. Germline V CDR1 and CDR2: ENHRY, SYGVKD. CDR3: CAIRRRPPNSPLHF. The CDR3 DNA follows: TGTGCCATCAGGCGTCGCCCCCCAAATTCACCCCTCCACTTT.